Listed here are 3 T cell receptor beta chains from one sample, sequenced in a study of T cell repertoires in cytomegalovirus infection. TCRdb used MiXCR to reprocess the reads, holding one entry per CDR3 protein. The sample holds under 600,000 distinct CDR3 sequences, about 15% seen once. The material sequenced was CD8+ T cells from PBMCs. These TCRs come from a human donor in good health (CMV status not recorded). Some clones in this sample may be carry-over from other donors' samples.

This clonotype showed up just a few times. V usage is TRBV2 and J usage is TRBJ2-2; D call uncertain. Germline CDR1 SNHLY, CDR2 FYNNEI. The V end was cut by 3 bases, the J end by 4 bases, with 6 bases between. This CDR3 contains 13 residues. The CDR3 nucleotides are TGTGCCAGCAGTGACTTTTCCACCGGGGAGCTGTTTTTT. It encodes CASSDFSTGELFF.

This clonotype was detected many times. The gene calls are TRBV19 and TRBJ2-1, with 11 positions matching TRBD1. With 7 bases clipped from V and 1 base from J, the junction kept 3 bases outside the gene matches. The CDR3 is 15 amino acids. Germline CDR1 and CDR2: LNHDA and SQIVND (reference sequence). Here the CDR3 DNA reads TGTGCCAGTACCAGGGACAGGGGGTCCTACAATGAGCAGTTCTTC. Translated, it gives CASTRDRGSYNEQFF. The full variable domain, in which reference TRBV19 and TRBJ2-1 provide the parts outside the CDR3, is DGGITQSPKYLFRKEGQNVTLSCEQNLNHDAMYWYRQDPGQGLRLIYYSQIVNDFQKGDIAEGYSVSREKKESFPLTVTSAQKNPTAFYLCASTRDRGSYNEQFFGPGTRLTVL.

This clonotype was seen only a few times. The gene calls are TRBV5-1 and TRBJ1-1; D ambiguous. Trimming removed 9 bases at V and 0 bases at J, with 12 bases between. The CDR3 has 13 amino acids. Germline V gene data show CDR1 as SGHRS and CDR2 as YFSETQ. CDR3 region: CATKVDLNTEAFF. The DNA of the CDR3 is TGCGCCACAAAAGTAGACCTGAACACTGAAGCTTTCTTT. Complete variable domain (other parts from reference TRBV5-1 and TRBJ1-1): KAGVTQTPRYLIKTRGQQVTLSCSPISGHRSVSWYQQTPGQGLQFLFEYFSETQRNKGNFPGRFSGRQFSNSRSEMNVSTLELGDSALYLCATKVDLNTEAFFGQGTRLTVV.